This T cell receptor (beta chain) was identified in a study of blood T cell repertoires in COVID-19. About the research overall: Both acute and convalescent COVID-19 samples were obtained from the United States, Italy and Spain. T cells, B-cell-depleted T cells, or PBMCs provided the cDNA or gDNA that served as material.

Here immunoSEQ multiplex PCR was the method, and the copy in TCRdb shows in-frame clones only, minus some. Of roughly 250,000 clones in the sample, approximately 86% are singletons; the top ten hold about 6%. This clone appeared a few times. Across 20 to 25 US areas, participants ranged in age from 18 to 89 years. This TCR derives from a woman in her twenties or thirties with acute COVID-19. Sequenced material: PBMCs or T cells enriched from blood (not recorded which).

CDR3 nucleotide sequence: TGTGCCTGGAGTTGGGGATATAGCGGGGGGGGCTCAGATACGCAGTATTTT. Its protein product is CAWSWGYSGGGSDTQYF. This chain joins TRBV30 and TRBJ2-3, with TRBD2 identical over 11 bases. This CDR3 contains 17 residues. Germline V gene data show CDR1 as GTSNPN and CDR2 as SVGIG (reference sequence). The V gene end was trimmed by 2 bases and the J gene end by 4 bases; junction bases not matched to a gene: 11.